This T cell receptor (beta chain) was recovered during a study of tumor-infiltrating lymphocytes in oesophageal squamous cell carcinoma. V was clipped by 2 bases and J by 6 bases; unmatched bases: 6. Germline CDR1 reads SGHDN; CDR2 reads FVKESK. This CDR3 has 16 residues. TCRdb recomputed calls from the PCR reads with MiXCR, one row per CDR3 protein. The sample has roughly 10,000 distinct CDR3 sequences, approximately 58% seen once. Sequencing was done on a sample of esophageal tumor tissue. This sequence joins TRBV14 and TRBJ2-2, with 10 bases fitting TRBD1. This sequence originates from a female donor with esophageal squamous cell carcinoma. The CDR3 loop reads CASSQWTGGISGELFF. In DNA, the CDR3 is TGTGCCAGCAGCCAATGGACAGGGGGTATTTCCGGGGAGCTGTTTTTT.